This T cell receptor (beta chain) was observed in a study of CD8 T cells in ankylosing spondylitis. For TCR beta, libraries came from quantitative 5'-RACE with molecular barcodes. TCRdb processed the 5' RACE reads anew with MiXCR; each CDR3 protein has one entry. The sample carries roughly 150,000 distinct CDR3 sequences, approximately 7.3% recorded once. This CDR3 contains 15 residues. Germline V gene sequence: CDR1 SGHDT, CDR2 YYEEEE. Trimming pared 7 bases from V and 0 bases from J, leaving 14 bases between. Sequenced input: blood, either unsorted or a sorted T cell fraction (not recorded which). The chain has TRBV5-6 and TRBJ2-1; tentatively, D is TRBD1 (6 bases). The receptor comes from a female donor with ankylosing spondylitis or in good health (not recorded which). CDR3 in DNA: TGTGCCAGCGGCCCCCGGGACACCTCCTACAATGAGCAGTTCTTC. Its translation is CASGPRDTSYNEQFF. Full variable domain (outside the CDR3, taken from reference TRBV5-6 and TRBJ2-1): DAGVTQSPTHLIKTRGQQVTLRCSPKSGHDTVSWYQQALGQGPQFIFQYYEEEERQRGNFPDRFSGHQFPNYSSELNVNALLLGDSALYLCASGPRDTSYNEQFFGPGTRLTVL.